The 9 T cell receptor beta chains given below trace back to one sample, sequenced in a study of blood T cell repertoires in COVID-19. This table comes from immunoSEQ multiplex PCR, and its TCRdb copy is limited to in-frame clones, with some not included. The repertoire holds about 220,000 clones, around 90% seen once, with roughly 15% in the top ten. The sample was PBMCs or T cells enriched from blood (not recorded which). These receptors came from a woman aged 50 to 60 with acute COVID-19.

The table lists this clone with a count of one. This sequence joins TRBV6-5 and TRBJ1-4, with a possible D match to TRBD1 (6 bases). V shed 6 bases and J shed 7 bases, with 15 bases lying between them. The CDR3 is 14 residues long. The V gene's germline CDR1 is MNHEY and CDR2 SVGAGI. The chain's CDR3 is CASRLQGVFEKLFF. As DNA, the CDR3 is TGTGCCAGCAGACTACAGGGAGTATTTGAAAAACTGTTTTTT.

The table lists this clone with a count of one. The rearrangement uses TRBV5-1 and TRBJ1-6, with TRBD1 identical over 9 bases. Unmatched junction bases numbered 7, after V lost 4 bases and J lost 5 bases. The CDR3 covers 16 residues. Germline loops: CDR1 SGHRS, CDR2 YFSETQ. The CDR3 DNA is TGCGCCAGCAGCGGCTTGGGACAGGGCAATAATTCACCCCTCCACTTT. Protein: CASSGLGQGNNSPLHF.

CDR3 coding DNA: TGCAGCGTCGAATGGACAGGGGGTCGGGAGCAGTACTTC. This sequence encodes CSVEWTGGREQYF. The chain recombines TRBV29-1 with TRBJ2-7; 10 bases are shared with TRBD1. The J segment lost 7 bases and the V segment lost 6 bases, leaving 9 bases of the junction unmatched. The CDR3 sequence is 13 residues long. Germline CDR1 and CDR2: SQVTM and ANQGSEA.

This clone is a singleton in its sample. The V gene is TRBV6-2 or TRBV6-3, the J gene TRBJ1-5, with no clear D. Germline loops: CDR1 MNHEY, CDR2 SVGEGT. V lost 2 bases, J lost 2 bases, and 10 bases lay in between. CDR3 length: 15 residues. The CDR3, as DNA: TGTGCCAGCAGTTACCCATACGGGGGCAATCAGCCCCAGCATTTT. Translated: CASSYPYGGNQPQHF.

The CDR3 sequence is CAISSGTGAYGNTIYF. Here the CDR3 DNA reads TGTGCCATCAGCTCCGGGACAGGGGCTTACGGAAACACCATATATTTT. This chain connects TRBV10-3 to TRBJ1-3; 10 nucleotides line up with TRBD1. The CDR3 extends over 16 amino acids. Trimming took 6 bases from V and 4 from J; bases not matched to a gene: 9. CDR1 and CDR2 (germline): ENHRY, SYGVKD.

Worth noting for this clone: The identical CDR3 is also encoded by other nucleotide sequences in the sample. The chain is built from TRBV5-1 and TRBJ1-2, with 7 bases matching TRBD1. Losses at the gene ends were 2 bases for V and 2 bases for J; bases not matched to a gene: 0. CDR3 length: 13 amino acids. Germline CDR1 and CDR2: SGHRS and YFSETQ. The chain's CDR3 is CASSLQGNYGYTF. CDR3 sequence (DNA): TGCGCCAGCAGCTTACAGGGGAACTATGGCTACACCTTC.

J is TRBJ2-5 and V is TRBV7-2, with D unresolved. Deletions cut 6 bases from V and 4 bases from J, with 18 bases between. The V gene's germline CDR1 is SGHTA and CDR2 FQGNSA. There are 15 residues in the CDR3. CDR3 sequence: CASSPVTMVGETQYF. The CDR3 DNA sequence: TGTGCCAGCAGTCCCGTGACAATGGTTGGAGAGACCCAGTACTTC.

This chain uses TRBV27 with TRBJ2-1; 10 bases are a match to TRBD2. This CDR3 contains 16 residues. The junction had 6 bases not matched to a gene; V was cut back by 2 bases and J by 5 bases. In germline, CDR1 is MNHEY, CDR2 SMNVEV (reference sequence). The CDR3 sequence: CASSLRASGRNNEQFF. The DNA for the CDR3 is TGTGCCAGCAGTTTACGTGCTAGCGGGAGAAACAATGAGCAGTTCTTC.

The chain couples TRBV6-5 to TRBJ2-2; D perhaps matches TRBD2 (5 bases). The CDR3 has 13 amino acids. Germline CDR1 is MNHEY and CDR2 is SVGAGI. The V and J ends lost 5 bases and 6 bases respectively, with 10 bases between them. The CDR3 bases are TGTGCCAGCAGTCCGACTAATGCCGGGGAGCTGTTTTTT. Translation: CASSPTNAGELFF.